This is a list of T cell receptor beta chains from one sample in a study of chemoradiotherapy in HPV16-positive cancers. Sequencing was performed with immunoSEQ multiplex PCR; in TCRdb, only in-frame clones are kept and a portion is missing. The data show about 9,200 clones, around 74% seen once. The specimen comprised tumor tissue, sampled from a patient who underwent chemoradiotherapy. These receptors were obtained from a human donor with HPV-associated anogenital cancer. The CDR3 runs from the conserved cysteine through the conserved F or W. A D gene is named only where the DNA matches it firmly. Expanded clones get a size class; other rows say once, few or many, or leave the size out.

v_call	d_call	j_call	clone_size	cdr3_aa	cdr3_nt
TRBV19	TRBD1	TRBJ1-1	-	CASSRGQGNTEAFF	TGTGCCAGTAGCCGAGGACAGGGGAACACTGAAGCTTTCTTT
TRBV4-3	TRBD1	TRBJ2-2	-	CASSQDLAQGAGKLFF	TGCGCCAGCAGCCAAGATTTGGCACAGGGGGCCGGGAAGCTGTTTTTT
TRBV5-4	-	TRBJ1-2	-	CASSSRDGSYYGYTF	TGTGCCAGCAGCTCGCGGGACGGAAGTTACTATGGCTACACCTTC
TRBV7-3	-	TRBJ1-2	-	CASSLEGGYGYTF	TGTGCCAGCAGCTTAGAGGGGGGCTATGGCTACACCTTC
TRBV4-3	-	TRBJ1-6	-	CASSQVQGDSPLHF	TGCGCCAGCAGCCAGGTCCAGGGTGATTCACCCCTCCACTTT
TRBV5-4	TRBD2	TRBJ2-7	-	CASSPLTRASGSQRYNEQYF	TGTGCCAGCAGCCCACTTACTCGGGCTAGCGGGAGCCAGAGATACAACGAGCAGTACTTC
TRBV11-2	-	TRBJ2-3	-	CASSPGRGPLSPSDTQYF	TGTGCCAGCAGCCCCGGGAGGGGGCCCCTCTCCCCTTCAGATACGCAGTATTTT
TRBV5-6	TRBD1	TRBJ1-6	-	CASSFGQGGRSPLHF	TGTGCCAGCAGCTTTGGACAGGGGGGTCGGTCACCCCTCCACTTT
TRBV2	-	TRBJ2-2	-	CASSEWGLTGELFF	TGTGCCAGCAGTGAATGGGGTCTTACCGGGGAGCTGTTTTTT
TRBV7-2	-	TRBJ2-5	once	CASSPQRQTQYF	TGTGCCAGCAGCCCACAACGTCAGACCCAGTACTTC
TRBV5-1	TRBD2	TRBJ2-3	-	CASSLLAGGYASADTQYF	TGCGCCAGCAGCTTGTTAGCGGGGGGGTACGCGTCGGCAGATACGCAGTATTTT
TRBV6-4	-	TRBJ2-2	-	CASSDGDTGELFF	TGTGCCAGCAGTGACGGGGACACCGGGGAGCTGTTTTTT
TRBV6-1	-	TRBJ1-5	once	CAICYDRNQPQHF	TGTGCCATCTGCTATGACAGAAATCAGCCCCAGCATTTT
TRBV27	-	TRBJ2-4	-	CASRPTVEGAKNIQYF	TGTGCCAGCAGGCCGACAGTTGAGGGGGCCAAAAACATTCAGTACTTC
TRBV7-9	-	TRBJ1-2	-	CASSLGPGNYGYTF	TGTGCCAGCAGCTTAGGACCGGGTAACTATGGCTACACCTTC
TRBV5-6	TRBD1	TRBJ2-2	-	CASSLRTGMVGELFF	TGTGCCAGCAGCCTTCGGACAGGGATGGTCGGGGAGCTGTTTTTT
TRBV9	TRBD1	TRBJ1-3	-	CASTHRGSGNTIYF	TGTGCCAGCACCCACAGGGGCTCTGGAAACACCATATATTTT
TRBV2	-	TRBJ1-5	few	CASSQQILYQPQHF	TGTGCCAGCAGTCAACAGATCCTTTATCAGCCCCAGCATTTT
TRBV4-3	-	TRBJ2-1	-	CASSRELLLEQFF	TGCGCCAGCAGCCGAGAACTTCTCCTTGAGCAGTTCTTC
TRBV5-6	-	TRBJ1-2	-	CASSLGTPYGYTF	TGTGCCAGCAGCTTGGGGACTCCTTATGGCTACACCTTC
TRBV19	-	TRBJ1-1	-	CASSILRTGNTEAFF	TGTGCCAGTAGTATCCTTAGGACGGGGAACACTGAAGCTTTCTTT
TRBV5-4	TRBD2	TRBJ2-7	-	CASSLTSGRAPNEQYF	TGTGCCAGCAGCTTAACAAGCGGGAGGGCCCCCAACGAGCAGTACTTC
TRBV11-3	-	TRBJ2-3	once	CASSLVGRTDTQYF	TGTGCCAGCAGCTTAGTAGGACGCACAGATACGCAGTATTTT
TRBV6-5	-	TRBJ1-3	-	CASRSGQYGNTIYF	TGTGCCAGCAGATCCGGACAGTATGGAAACACCATATATTTT